Below, one T cell receptor beta chain is given with its context. This specimen includes other DNA sequences encoding the same CDR3. The data originate from a study of blood T cell repertoires in COVID-19. Produced via immunoSEQ multiplex PCR; TCRdb's table is partial and in-frame only. The table includes some 270,000 clones, 70% to 90% detected once. Enrolled through a virtual design, the participants were between 18 and 89 years of age and came from roughly 22 US areas. Germline V gene data show CDR1 as SEHNR and CDR2 as FQNEAQ (reference sequence). The V gene lost 1 base and the J gene lost 2 bases, with 5 bases spanning the gap. The CDR3 extends over 13 amino acids.

This TCR was recovered from a woman in her twenties or thirties who had recovered from COVID-19. V and J are TRBV7-9 and TRBJ1-1, with no clear D. The source material was PBMCs or T cells enriched from blood (not recorded which). The CDR3 DNA is TGTGCCAGCAGCTTAGGTCAAAACACTGAAGCTTTCTTT. This translates into CASSLGQNTEAFF.